Listed here are 30 T cell receptor beta chains from one sample, sequenced in a study of T-cell reconstitution after alpha-beta-depleted transplantation in children. Preparation of the TCRbeta library involved a method that used unique molecular identifiers. Using its own MiXCR run on the PCR reads, TCRdb lists one record per CDR3 protein. The sample lists about 600,000 distinct CDR3 sequences, 8% to 11% occurring once. This sample comprised PBMCs from the stem cell graft donor, obtained from the stem cell graft. The receptor set was obtained from a human donor who donated a stem cell graft to a child with acute myeloid leukemia.

The chain links TRBV20-1 to TRBJ2-5; D is uncertain. This CDR3 has 15 amino acids. Germline CDR1 reads DFQATT; CDR2 reads SNEGSKA (reference sequence). V dropped 6 bases and J dropped 5 bases, with 22 bases sitting between them. CDR3 amino acids: CSAQTLTSVRETQYF. In nucleotides, the CDR3 is TGCAGTGCCCAAACCCTCACCAGCGTCCGCGAGACCCAGTACTTC.

This clonotype was counted a few times. This CDR3 is CASSLATGTHNEQFF. The CDR3 DNA reads TGTGCCAGCAGCTTAGCCACAGGGACCCACAATGAGCAGTTCTTC. This chain connects TRBV7-2 to TRBJ2-1; weak D call: TRBD1 (6 bases). Germline V lookup: CDR1 SGHTA, CDR2 FQGNSA. The CDR3 contains 15 residues. The V end lost 0 bases, the J end lost 5 bases, and 11 bases lay between the germline ends.

The CDR3 spells CASSQVSGVYNEQFF. The CDR3 DNA sequence: TGTGCCAGCAGCCAAGTATCAGGAGTTTACAATGAGCAGTTCTTC. The chain links TRBV3-1 to TRBJ2-1; D not resolved. V gave up 1 base and J gave up 4 bases, with 11 bases separating them. Germline V gene lookup returns CDR1 LGHDT and CDR2 YNNKEL (reference sequence). The CDR3 has 15 residues.

The table lists this clonotype with a few counts. V is TRBV10-3 and J is TRBJ2-4, with 12 bases identical to TRBD2. Germline assignment: CDR1 ENHRY and CDR2 SYGVKD. The CDR3 consists of 14 residues. Trimming cost V 2 bases and J 10 bases; bases outside gene matches: 3. This CDR3 is CAISEATSGGIQYF. The CDR3 region has the DNA TGTGCCATCAGTGAGGCGACTAGCGGGGGAATTCAGTACTTC.

The table lists this clonotype with many counts. A read error may account for a junction end that differs from germline. The V and J genes are TRBV5-1 and TRBJ1-5, with D possibly being TRBD1 (6 bases). The CDR3 has 13 amino acids. CDR1 and CDR2 (germline): SGHRS, YFSETQ. The CDR3, as DNA: TGCGCCAGCAGATTGGACAGTAATCAGCCCCAGCATTTT. Protein sequence: CASRLDSNQPQHF.

The chain couples TRBV6-2 or TRBV6-3 to TRBJ2-1, with 8 bases fitting TRBD2. V was clipped by 6 bases and J by 6 bases; unmatched bases: 10. The CDR3 totals 15 residues. The V gene's germline CDR1 is MNHEY and CDR2 SVGEGT. DNA of the CDR3: TGTGCCAGCAGATCTAGCGGGCTCGCCTCCAATGAGCAGTTCTTC. Encoded protein: CASRSSGLASNEQFF.

The table lists this clonotype with many counts. The genes are TRBV29-1 and TRBJ2-1; 8 positions agree with TRBD2. V was pared by 4 bases and J by 7 bases, with 9 bases of the junction left unmatched. Germline assignment: CDR1 SQVTM and CDR2 ANQGSEA. The CDR3 consists of 14 residues. The CDR3 DNA follows: TGCAGCGTTGCCGAGGTCGGGAGGGCGAATGAGCAGTTCTTC. Residues: CSVAEVGRANEQFF.

This rearrangement joins TRBV28 to TRBJ2-7, with D maybe TRBD2 (6 bases). Germline CDR1 is MDHEN and CDR2 is SYDVKM. With 8 bases removed from V and 6 bases from J, the gap between germline ends came to 17 bases. CDR3 size: 13 residues. In DNA, the CDR3 is TGTGCCAGCCGTTCCCCGGGACTCTCCGAGCAGTACTTC. Its translation is CASRSPGLSEQYF.

This clonotype was counted between two and nine times. The V gene is TRBV20-1, the J gene TRBJ2-7, with D perhaps matching TRBD1 or TRBD2 (5 bases each). Looked up from germline, CDR1 is DFQATT and CDR2 is SNEGSKA (reference sequence). The CDR3 runs to 14 residues. Trimming pared 5 bases from V and 7 bases from J, leaving 21 bases between. This CDR3 is CSAPAKQGVEEQYF. The CDR3 DNA reads as TGCAGTGCTCCGGCCAAGCAGGGAGTGGAGGAGCAGTACTTC.

The rearrangement joins TRBV29-1 to TRBJ1-2, with 9 nucleotides matching TRBD1. V dropped 6 bases and J dropped 4; count of bases not matched to a gene: 6. This CDR3 has 13 amino acids. Per the germline V gene, CDR1 is SQVTM and CDR2 is ANQGSEA. CDR3 DNA sequence: TGCAGCGTGGGGACAGGGTCTGTCTATGGCTACACCTTC. It yields the protein CSVGTGSVYGYTF.

As DNA, the CDR3 is TGCAGTGCTAGTAGCAGGGCCCCCTACGAGCAGTACTTC. It is translated as CSASSRAPYEQYF. The rearrangement uses TRBV20-1 and TRBJ2-7; tentative D call: TRBD1 (5 bases). The CDR3 extends over 13 amino acids. V dropped 3 bases and J dropped 2 bases, with 11 bases sitting between them. Germline V gene data show CDR1 as DFQATT and CDR2 as SNEGSKA (reference sequence).

The gene calls are TRBV25-1 and TRBJ1-2, with D tentatively TRBD1 (5 bases). V lost 4 bases and J 4 bases, leaving 16 bases between the germline ends. The CDR3 is 15 amino acids. Germline V lookup: CDR1 MGHDK, CDR2 SYGVNS. CDR3 protein: CASSGVGGAFYGYTF. CDR3 nucleotide sequence: TGTGCCAGCAGTGGAGTAGGAGGGGCCTTCTATGGCTACACCTTC.

The chain uses TRBV20-1 and TRBJ1-1; tentatively, D is TRBD1 (5 bases). The V gene's germline CDR1 is DFQATT and CDR2 SNEGSKA (reference sequence). The germline V and J ends were trimmed by 3 bases and 9 bases, with 14 bases remaining between them. The CDR3 is 12 residues long. The CDR3 protein is CSASMDILKAFF. The CDR3 DNA reads as TGCAGTGCTAGCATGGACATACTTAAAGCTTTCTTT.

The sample holds many counts of this clonotype. The chain employs TRBV12-3 or TRBV12-4 and TRBJ2-5; tentatively, D is TRBD2 (6 bases). V gave up 2 bases and J gave up 4 bases, with 17 bases separating them. The CDR3 has 16 amino acids. The CDR3 bases are TGTGCCAGCAGTTTATGGGGCGGGATGGCCGCAGAGACCCAGTACTTC. Amino acid sequence: CASSLWGGMAAETQYF.

The chain couples TRBV10-3 to TRBJ2-7, with TRBD2 matching 8 bases. Germline CDR1 is ENHRY and CDR2 is SYGVKD. V shed 6 bases, J shed 2 bases, and the junction held 6 bases outside the gene matches. The CDR3 loop spans 14 amino acids. The CDR3: CAISDGLATYEQYF. The CDR3 nucleotides read TGTGCCATCAGCGATGGACTAGCAACCTACGAGCAGTACTTC.

This clonotype was recorded a few times. The chain combines TRBV29-1 with TRBJ2-1; the match to TRBD2 covers 10 bases. V lost 3 bases, J lost 7 bases, and 9 bases stayed unmatched. Per germline, CDR1 SQVTM and CDR2 ANQGSEA. CDR3 size: 15 residues. The CDR3 DNA reads as TGCAGCGTTGAGAGGGTCCCTAGCGGGAGAAATGAGCAGTTCTTC. Translation: CSVERVPSGRNEQFF.

The V gene is TRBV13, the J gene TRBJ2-7, with a possible D match to TRBD1 (5 bases). The CDR3 is 15 residues long. Between the trimmed V and J ends, which lost 4 bases and 2 bases, there was a span of 15 bases. Germline-derived CDR1 and CDR2 are PRHDT and FYEKMQ (reference sequence). CDR3 sequence reads: CASSSRRGTPYEQYF. The CDR3 DNA follows: TGTGCCAGCAGCTCCCGAAGGGGTACCCCCTACGAGCAGTACTTC.

This clonotype is a singleton in its sample. The rearrangement uses TRBV4-3 and TRBJ2-3, with 8 bases that match TRBD2. This CDR3 has 15 residues. The V segment lost 2 bases and the J segment 4 bases; nucleotides outside the gene matches: 5. The V gene's germline CDR1 is LGHNA and CDR2 YSLEER. The CDR3 bases are TGCGCCAGCAGCCAACGGGAGGGAGGGGCAGATACGCAGTATTTT. The encoded protein is CASSQREGGADTQYF.

This clonotype was seen more than once but under ten times. The gene calls are TRBV7-9 and TRBJ1-1; TRBD1 aligns across 7 bases. J was trimmed by 0 bases and V by 2 bases; bases with no gene match: 9. The CDR3 totals 17 residues. The germline gives CDR1 SEHNR, CDR2 FQNEAQ (reference sequence). The CDR3 sequence is CASSLPRDSFMNTEAFF. CDR3 coding DNA: TGTGCCAGCAGCTTACCCCGGGACAGTTTCATGAACACTGAAGCTTTCTTT.

This chain links TRBV20-1 with TRBJ1-6, with D tentatively TRBD1 (5 bases). V was pared by 0 bases and J by 0 bases, with 18 bases between. The CDR3 contains 19 residues. Germline CDR1 and CDR2: DFQATT and SNEGSKA (reference sequence). In DNA form, the CDR3 reads TGCAGTGCTAGAGACCCACTTCGCAGGGCACACTCCTATAATTCACCCCTCCACTTT. It encodes CSARDPLRRAHSYNSPLHF.

This clonotype was seen at least ten times. The gene calls are TRBV3-1 and TRBJ1-1, with D maybe TRBD1 (5 bases). Trimming cost V 7 bases and J 1 base, with 13 bases left between them. The germline gives CDR1 LGHDT, CDR2 YNNKEL (reference sequence). The CDR3 runs to 14 residues. This CDR3 is CASTPVRGNTEAFF. CDR3 nucleotide sequence: TGTGCCAGCACCCCTGTGAGGGGGAACACTGAAGCTTTCTTT.

This clonotype has just a few counts. The V call is TRBV27, the J call TRBJ2-7; 15 nucleotides match TRBD2. The trim removed 7 bases at V and 1 base at J, leaving 2 bases unmatched. This CDR3 has 15 residues. CDR1 is MNHEY, CDR2 SMNVEV, per germline (reference sequence). The CDR3 protein is CASNGLAGGSYEQYF. The CDR3 DNA sequence: TGTGCCAGCAACGGACTAGCGGGAGGGTCCTACGAGCAGTACTTC.

This clonotype was found a few times. The chain joins TRBV6-5 to TRBJ1-1, with a tentative D call TRBD1 (5 bases). The ends were cut back, 2 bases at V and 3 bases at J, with 16 bases in the middle. This CDR3 is built from 16 residues. The germline gives CDR1 MNHEY, CDR2 SVGAGI. The CDR3 DNA sequence: TGTGCCAGCAGTTACCGACCGACCGGGACGGACACTGAAGCTTTCTTT. Translation gives CASSYRPTGTDTEAFF.

This clonotype was counted at least ten times. V gene TRBV28 combines with J gene TRBJ2-7; no reliable D call. CDR3 length: 11 amino acids. V lost 7 bases and J lost 5, with 9 bases in between. Germline lookup yields CDR1 MDHEN and CDR2 SYDVKM. The CDR3 DNA reads as TGTGCCAGCATGGAAGGTAACGAGCAGTACTTC. It encodes CASMEGNEQYF.

This clonotype was detected only a few times. The J gene is TRBJ1-3, the V gene TRBV7-9; 8 positions match TRBD1. With V trimmed by 10 bases and J by 1 base, 12 bases remained unmatched. Germline assignment: CDR1 SEHNR and CDR2 FQNEAQ (reference sequence). The CDR3 runs 16 residues. CDR3 sequence (DNA): TGTGCCACCGCGATGGACAGGGCCCTATCTGGAAACACCATATATTTT. It translates to CATAMDRALSGNTIYF.

The genes are TRBV3-1 and TRBJ2-7; no reliable D call. Trimming shortened V by 0 bases and J by 3 bases, and 9 bases separated the two germline ends. Germline V gene data show CDR1 as LGHDT and CDR2 as YNNKEL (reference sequence). There are 14 residues in the CDR3. The CDR3 nucleotides read TGTGCCAGCAGCCAAGATGGCCATAACTACGAGCAGTACTTC. It specifies CASSQDGHNYEQYF.

The chain recombines TRBV12-3 or TRBV12-4 with TRBJ1-1; D is uncertain. The CDR3 has 13 amino acids. V lost 6 bases and J lost 5, with 13 bases in between. The CDR3 coding sequence is TGTGCCAGCAGCATAAAAGGTGGGACTGAAGCTTTCTTT. Its translation is CASSIKGGTEAFF.

The chain combines TRBV19 with TRBJ2-5; D is perhaps TRBD1 (6 bases). The CDR3 contains 13 residues. The V gene's germline CDR1 is LNHDA and CDR2 SQIVND (reference sequence). V was trimmed by 4 bases and J by 3 bases, leaving 9 bases between them. CDR3 in DNA: TGTGCCAGTAGTACCCGGACAGAAGAGACCCAGTACTTC. As protein: CASSTRTEETQYF.

There are many counts of this clonotype. This chain links TRBV6-1 with TRBJ1-3; D is unresolved. The CDR3 is 12 residues long. Germline CDR1 MNHNS, CDR2 SASEGT. V was pared by 3 bases and J by 4 bases, with 4 bases between. CDR3: CASSDGGNTIYF. CDR3 coding DNA: TGTGCCAGCAGTGACGGCGGAAACACCATATATTTT.

The chain combines TRBV24-1 with TRBJ2-7; D may be TRBD1 or TRBD2 (5 bases each). This CDR3 is 13 amino acids long. The V gene's germline CDR1 is KGHDR and CDR2 SFDVKD. With 4 bases removed from V and 4 bases from J, the gap between germline ends came to 10 bases. CDR3 DNA sequence: TGTGCCACCAGTGACTCGGGACGTTACGAGCAGTACTTC. Translation: CATSDSGRYEQYF.